This TCR beta chain was recorded in a study of blood T cell repertoires in COVID-19. Deletions cut 7 bases from V and 0 bases from J, with 9 bases between. There are 13 residues in the CDR3. Germline CDR1 reads LNHDA; CDR2 reads SQIVND (reference sequence). Clones were sequenced by immunoSEQ multiplex PCR, and TCRdb holds only the in-frame ones, with some missing. The repertoire holds approximately 240,000 clones, with 82% as singletons. The chain uses TRBV19 and TRBJ1-1, with a tentative D call TRBD1 (5 bases). The sequence derives from a woman over 75 with active or convalescent COVID-19. Sequenced input: peripheral blood. This CDR3 is CASTPGLNTEAFF. Here the CDR3 DNA reads TGTGCCAGTACCCCAGGGTTGAACACTGAAGCTTTCTTT.